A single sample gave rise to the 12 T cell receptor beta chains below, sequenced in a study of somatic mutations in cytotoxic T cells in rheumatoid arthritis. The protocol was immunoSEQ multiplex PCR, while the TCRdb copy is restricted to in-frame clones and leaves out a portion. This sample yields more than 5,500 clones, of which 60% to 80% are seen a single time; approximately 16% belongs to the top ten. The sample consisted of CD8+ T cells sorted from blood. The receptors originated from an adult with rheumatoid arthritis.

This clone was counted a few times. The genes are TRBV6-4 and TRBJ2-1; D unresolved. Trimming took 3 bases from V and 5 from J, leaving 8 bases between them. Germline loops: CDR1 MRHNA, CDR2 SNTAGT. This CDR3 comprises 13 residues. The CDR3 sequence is CASSDTANNEQFF. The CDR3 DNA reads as TGTGCCAGCAGTGATACGGCTAACAATGAGCAGTTCTTC.

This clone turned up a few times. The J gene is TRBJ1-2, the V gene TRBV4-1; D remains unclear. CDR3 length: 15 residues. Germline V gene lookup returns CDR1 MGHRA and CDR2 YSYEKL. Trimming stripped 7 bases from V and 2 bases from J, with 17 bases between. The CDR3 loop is CASTPLEIQNYGYTF. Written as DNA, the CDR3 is TGCGCCAGCACCCCTCTCGAGATTCAGAACTATGGCTACACCTTC.

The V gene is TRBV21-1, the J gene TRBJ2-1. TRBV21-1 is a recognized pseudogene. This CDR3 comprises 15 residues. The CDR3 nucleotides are TGTGCCAGCAGCCCGCCCCGGGGGCCCTACAATGAGCAGTTCTTC. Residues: CASSPPRGPYNEQFF.

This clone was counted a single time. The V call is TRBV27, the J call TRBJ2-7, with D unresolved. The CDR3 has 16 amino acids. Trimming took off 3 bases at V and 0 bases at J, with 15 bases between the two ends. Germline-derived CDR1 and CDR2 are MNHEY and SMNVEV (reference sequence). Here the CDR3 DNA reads TGTGCCAGCAGTTTCATTGGCGGAACCAACTCCTACGAGCAGTACTTC. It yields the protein CASSFIGGTNSYEQYF.

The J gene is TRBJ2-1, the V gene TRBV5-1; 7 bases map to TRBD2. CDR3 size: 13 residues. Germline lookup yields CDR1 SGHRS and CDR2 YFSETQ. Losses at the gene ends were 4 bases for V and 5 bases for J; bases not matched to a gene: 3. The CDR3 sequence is CASSIGTNNEQFF. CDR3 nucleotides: TGCGCCAGCAGCATAGGGACTAACAATGAGCAGTTCTTC.

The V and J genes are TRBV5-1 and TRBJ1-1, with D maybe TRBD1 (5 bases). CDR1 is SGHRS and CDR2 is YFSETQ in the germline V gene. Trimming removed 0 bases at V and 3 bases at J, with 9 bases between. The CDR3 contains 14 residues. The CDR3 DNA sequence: TGCGCCAGCAGCTTGGGTAGGACACACACTGAAGCTTTCTTT. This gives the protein CASSLGRTHTEAFF.

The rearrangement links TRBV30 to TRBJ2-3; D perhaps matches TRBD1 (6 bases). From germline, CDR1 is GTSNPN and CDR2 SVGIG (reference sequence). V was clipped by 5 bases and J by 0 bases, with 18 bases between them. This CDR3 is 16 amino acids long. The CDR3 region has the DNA TGTGCCTGGGTTGACAGGAACCAACTTAGCACAGATACGCAGTATTTT. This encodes CAWVDRNQLSTDTQYF.

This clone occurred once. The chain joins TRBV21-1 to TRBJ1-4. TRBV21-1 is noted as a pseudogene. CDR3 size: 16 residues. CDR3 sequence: CASSKVGGSYNEKLFF. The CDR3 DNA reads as TGTGCCAGCAGCAAAGTCGGGGGGTCCTATAATGAAAAACTGTTTTTT.

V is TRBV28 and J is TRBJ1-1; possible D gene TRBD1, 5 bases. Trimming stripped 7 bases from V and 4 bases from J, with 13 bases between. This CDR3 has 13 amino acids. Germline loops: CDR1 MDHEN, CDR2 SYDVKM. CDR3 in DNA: TGTGCCAGCACCCCCGGGGGATTCACTGAAGCTTTCTTT. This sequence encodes CASTPGGFTEAFF. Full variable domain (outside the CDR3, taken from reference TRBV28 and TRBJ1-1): DVKVTQSSRYLVKRTGEKVFLECVQDMDHENMFWYRQDPGLGLRLIYFSYDVKMKEKGDIPEGYSVSREKKERFSLILESASTNQTSMYLCASTPGGFTEAFFGQGTRLTVV.

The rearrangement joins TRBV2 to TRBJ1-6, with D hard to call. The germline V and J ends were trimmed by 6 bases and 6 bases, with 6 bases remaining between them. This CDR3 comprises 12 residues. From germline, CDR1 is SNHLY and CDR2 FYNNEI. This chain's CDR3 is CASRVTNSPLHF. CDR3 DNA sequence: TGTGCCAGCAGGGTAACTAATTCACCCCTCCACTTT.

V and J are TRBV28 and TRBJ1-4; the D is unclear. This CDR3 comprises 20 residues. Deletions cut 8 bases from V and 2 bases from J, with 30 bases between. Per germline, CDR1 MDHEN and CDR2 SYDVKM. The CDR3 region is CASSLGFPARLLFTNEKLFF. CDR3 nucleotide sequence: TGTGCCAGCTCCCTGGGCTTCCCAGCACGGCTTCTGTTCACTAATGAAAAACTGTTTTTT.

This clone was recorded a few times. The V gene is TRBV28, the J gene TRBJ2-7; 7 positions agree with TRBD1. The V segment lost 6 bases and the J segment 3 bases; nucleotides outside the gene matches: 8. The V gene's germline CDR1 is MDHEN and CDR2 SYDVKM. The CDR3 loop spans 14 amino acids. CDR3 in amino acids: CASRQPGQIYEQYF. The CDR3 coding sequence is TGTGCCAGCAGACAACCGGGACAGATCTACGAGCAGTACTTC.